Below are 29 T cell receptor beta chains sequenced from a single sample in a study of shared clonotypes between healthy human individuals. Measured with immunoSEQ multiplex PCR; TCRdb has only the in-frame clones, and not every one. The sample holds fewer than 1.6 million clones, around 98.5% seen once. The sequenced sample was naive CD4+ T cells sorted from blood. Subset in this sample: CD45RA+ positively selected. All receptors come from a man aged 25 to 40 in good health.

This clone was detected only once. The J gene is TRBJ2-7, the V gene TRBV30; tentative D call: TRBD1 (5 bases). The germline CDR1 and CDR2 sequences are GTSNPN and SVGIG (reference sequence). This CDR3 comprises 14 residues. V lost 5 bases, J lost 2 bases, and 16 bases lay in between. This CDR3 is CAWGPPGITYEQYF. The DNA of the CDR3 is TGTGCCTGGGGTCCCCCAGGGATAACCTACGAGCAGTACTTC.

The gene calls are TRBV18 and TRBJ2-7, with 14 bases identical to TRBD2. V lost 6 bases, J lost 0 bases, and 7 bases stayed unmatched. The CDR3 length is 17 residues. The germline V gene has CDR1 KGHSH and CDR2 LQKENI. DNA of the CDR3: TGTGCCAGCTCCCCAGGGACTAGCGGGAGCAGCTCCTACGAGCAGTACTTC. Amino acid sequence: CASSPGTSGSSSYEQYF.

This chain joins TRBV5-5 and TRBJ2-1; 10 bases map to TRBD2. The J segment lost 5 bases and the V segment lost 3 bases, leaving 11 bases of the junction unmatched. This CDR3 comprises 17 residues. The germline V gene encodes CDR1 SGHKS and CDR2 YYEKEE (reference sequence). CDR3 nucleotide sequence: TGTGCCAGCAGCTACAAGGCCGGAGGACTAGCGGACAATGAGCAGTTCTTC. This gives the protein CASSYKAGGLADNEQFF.

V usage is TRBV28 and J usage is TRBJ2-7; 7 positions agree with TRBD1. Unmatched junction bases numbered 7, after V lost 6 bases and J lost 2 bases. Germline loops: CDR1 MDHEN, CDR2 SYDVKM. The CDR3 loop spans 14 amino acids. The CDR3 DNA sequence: TGTGCCAGCAGCCCCTCTGGACAGGCCTACGAGCAGTACTTC. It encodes CASSPSGQAYEQYF. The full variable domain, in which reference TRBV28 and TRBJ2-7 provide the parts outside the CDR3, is DVKVTQSSRYLVKRTGEKVFLECVQDMDHENMFWYRQDPGLGLRLIYFSYDVKMKEKGDIPEGYSVSREKKERFSLILESASTNQTSMYLCASSPSGQAYEQYFGPGTRLTVT.

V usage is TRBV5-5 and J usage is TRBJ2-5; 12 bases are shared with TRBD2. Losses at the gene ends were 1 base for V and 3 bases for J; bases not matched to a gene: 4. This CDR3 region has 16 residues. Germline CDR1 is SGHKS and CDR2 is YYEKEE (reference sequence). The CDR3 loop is CASSLWLAGGEETQYF. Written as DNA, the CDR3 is TGTGCCAGCAGCTTGTGGCTAGCGGGAGGGGAAGAGACCCAGTACTTC.

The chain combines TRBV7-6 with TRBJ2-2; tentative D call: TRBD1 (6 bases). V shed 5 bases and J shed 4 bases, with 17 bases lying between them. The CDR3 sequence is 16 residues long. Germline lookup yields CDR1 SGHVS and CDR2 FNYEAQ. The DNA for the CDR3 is TGTGCCAGCAGCCGGCGAACGGGACAACTCACCGGGGAGCTGTTTTTT. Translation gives CASSRRTGQLTGELFF.

CDR3 sequence reads: CASSRGQGLGYGYTF. The CDR3 DNA is TGTGCCAGCAGCAGAGGACAGGGATTAGGCTATGGCTACACCTTC. The rearrangement links TRBV5-4 to TRBJ1-2, with TRBD1 matching 8 bases. The V gene's germline CDR1 is SGHNT and CDR2 YYREEE (reference sequence). The CDR3 has 15 amino acids. Unmatched junction bases numbered 9, after V lost 4 bases and J lost 4 bases.

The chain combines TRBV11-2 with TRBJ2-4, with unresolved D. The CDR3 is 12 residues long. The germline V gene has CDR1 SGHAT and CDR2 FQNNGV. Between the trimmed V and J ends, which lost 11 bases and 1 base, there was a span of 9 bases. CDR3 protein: CASGYAKNIQYF. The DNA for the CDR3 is TGTGCCTCAGGATATGCCAAAAACATTCAGTACTTC.

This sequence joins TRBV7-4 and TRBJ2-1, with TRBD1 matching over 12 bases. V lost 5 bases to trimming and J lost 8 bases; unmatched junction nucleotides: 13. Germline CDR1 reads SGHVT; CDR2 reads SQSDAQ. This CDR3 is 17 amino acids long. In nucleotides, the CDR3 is TGTGCCAGCAGCCCAGCGGTTCGGGGACAGGGGGCGGATGAGCAGTTCTTC. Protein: CASSPAVRGQGADEQFF.

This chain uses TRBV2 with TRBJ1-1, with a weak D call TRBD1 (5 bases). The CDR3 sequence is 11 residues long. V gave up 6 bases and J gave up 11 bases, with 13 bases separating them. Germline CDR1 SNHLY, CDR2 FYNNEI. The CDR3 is CASREPGNAFF. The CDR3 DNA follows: TGTGCCAGCAGGGAACCAGGGAATGCTTTCTTT. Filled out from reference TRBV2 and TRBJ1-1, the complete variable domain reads EPEVTQTPSHQVTQMGQEVILRCVPISNHLYFYWYRQILGQKVEFLVSFYNNEISEKSEIFDDQFSVERPDGSNFTLKIRSTKLEDSAMYFCASREPGNAFFGQGTRLTVV.

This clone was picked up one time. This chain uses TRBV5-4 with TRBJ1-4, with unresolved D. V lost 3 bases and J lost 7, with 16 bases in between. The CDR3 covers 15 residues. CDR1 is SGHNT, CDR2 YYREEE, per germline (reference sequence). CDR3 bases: TGTGCCAGCAGCTCGGAACGAGGACGGACTGAAAAACTGTTTTTT. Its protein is CASSSERGRTEKLFF.

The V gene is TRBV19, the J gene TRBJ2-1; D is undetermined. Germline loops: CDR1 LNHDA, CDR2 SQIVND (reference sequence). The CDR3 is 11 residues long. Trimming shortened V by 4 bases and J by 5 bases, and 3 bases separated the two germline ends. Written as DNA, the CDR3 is TGTGCCAGTAGTAAAAACAATGAGCAGTTCTTC. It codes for CASSKNNEQFF.

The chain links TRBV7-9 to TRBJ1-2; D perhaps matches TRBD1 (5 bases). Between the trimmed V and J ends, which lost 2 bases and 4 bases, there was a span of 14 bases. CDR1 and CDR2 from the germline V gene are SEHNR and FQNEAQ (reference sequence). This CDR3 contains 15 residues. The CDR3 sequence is CASSLSRAGRYGYTF. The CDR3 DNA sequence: TGTGCCAGCAGCTTATCACGAGCGGGGCGCTATGGCTACACCTTC.

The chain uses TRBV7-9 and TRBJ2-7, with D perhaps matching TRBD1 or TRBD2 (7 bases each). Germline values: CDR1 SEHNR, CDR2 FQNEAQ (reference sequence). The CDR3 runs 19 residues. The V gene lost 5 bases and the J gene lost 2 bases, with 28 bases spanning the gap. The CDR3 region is CASSPAQGVGGRYPYEQYF. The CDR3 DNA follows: TGTGCCAGCAGCCCGGCCCAGGGGGTAGGCGGGAGATACCCCTACGAGCAGTACTTC. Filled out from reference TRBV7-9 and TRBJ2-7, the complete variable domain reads DTGVSQNPRHKITKRGQNVTFRCDPISEHNRLYWYRQTLGQGPEFLTYFQNEAQLEKSRLLSDRFSAERPKGSFSTLEIQRTEQGDSAMYLCASSPAQGVGGRYPYEQYFGPGTRLTVT.

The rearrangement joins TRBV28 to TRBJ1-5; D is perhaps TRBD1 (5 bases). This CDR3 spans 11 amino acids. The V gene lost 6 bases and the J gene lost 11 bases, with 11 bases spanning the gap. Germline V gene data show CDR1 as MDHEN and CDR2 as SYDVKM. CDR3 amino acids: CASSLRGAQHF. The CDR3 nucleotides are TGTGCCAGCAGCCTTCGGGGGGCCCAGCATTTT.

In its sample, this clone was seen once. Written as DNA, the CDR3 is TGTGCCAGCAACGCAGCTATCTCTGGAAACACCATATATTTT. Encoded protein: CASNAAISGNTIYF. This sequence joins TRBV2 and TRBJ1-3; D remains ambiguous. The CDR3 contains 14 residues. Trimming shortened V by 7 bases and J by 0 bases, and 10 bases separated the two germline ends. Germline CDR1 reads SNHLY; CDR2 reads FYNNEI.

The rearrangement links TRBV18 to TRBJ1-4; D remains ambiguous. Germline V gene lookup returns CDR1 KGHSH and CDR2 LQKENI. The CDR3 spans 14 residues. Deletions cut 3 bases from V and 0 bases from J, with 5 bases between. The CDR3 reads CASSPITTNEKLFF. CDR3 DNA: TGTGCCAGCTCACCCATCACAACTAATGAAAAACTGTTTTTT.

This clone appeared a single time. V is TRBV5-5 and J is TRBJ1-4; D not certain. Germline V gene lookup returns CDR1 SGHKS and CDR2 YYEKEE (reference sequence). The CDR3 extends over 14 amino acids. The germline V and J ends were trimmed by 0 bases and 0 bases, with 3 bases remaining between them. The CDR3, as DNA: TGTGCCAGCAGCTTGGGGGCAACTAATGAAAAACTGTTTTTT. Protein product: CASSLGATNEKLFF.

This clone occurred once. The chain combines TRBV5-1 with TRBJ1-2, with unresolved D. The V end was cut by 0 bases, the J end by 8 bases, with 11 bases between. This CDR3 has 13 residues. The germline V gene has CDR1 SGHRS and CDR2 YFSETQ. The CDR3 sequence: CASSLEAYVGYTF. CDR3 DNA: TGCGCCAGCAGCTTGGAGGCCTATGTAGGCTACACCTTC.

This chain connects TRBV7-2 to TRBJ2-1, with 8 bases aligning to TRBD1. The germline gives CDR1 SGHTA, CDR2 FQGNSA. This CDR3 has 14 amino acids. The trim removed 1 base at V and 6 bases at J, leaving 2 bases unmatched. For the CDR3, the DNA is TGTGCCAGCAGCTTAGGGACAGGGAGCAATGAGCAGTTCTTC. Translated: CASSLGTGSNEQFF.

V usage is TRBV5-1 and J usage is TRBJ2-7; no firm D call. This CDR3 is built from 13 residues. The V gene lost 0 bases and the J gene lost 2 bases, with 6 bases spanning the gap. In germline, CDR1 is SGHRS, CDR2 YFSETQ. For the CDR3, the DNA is TGCGCCAGCAGCTTGGTTCCAGCCTACGAGCAGTACTTC. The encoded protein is CASSLVPAYEQYF.

The CDR3 DNA sequence: TGTGCCAGCAGCACGGGACTAGCGGGAGGTGGAGATACGCAGTATTTT. Translating gives CASSTGLAGGGDTQYF. The rearrangement links TRBV7-9 to TRBJ2-3; TRBD2 agrees at 15 bases. Trimming at V came to 5 bases and at J to 5 bases, leaving 5 bases not matched to a gene. This CDR3 comprises 16 residues. Germline lookup yields CDR1 SEHNR and CDR2 FQNEAQ (reference sequence).

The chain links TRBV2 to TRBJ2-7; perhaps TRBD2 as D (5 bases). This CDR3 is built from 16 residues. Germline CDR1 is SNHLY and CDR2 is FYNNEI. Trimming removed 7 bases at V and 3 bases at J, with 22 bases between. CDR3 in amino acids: CASINEGIGFVYEQYF. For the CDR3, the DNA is TGTGCCAGCATAAACGAGGGAATTGGGTTTGTCTACGAGCAGTACTTC.

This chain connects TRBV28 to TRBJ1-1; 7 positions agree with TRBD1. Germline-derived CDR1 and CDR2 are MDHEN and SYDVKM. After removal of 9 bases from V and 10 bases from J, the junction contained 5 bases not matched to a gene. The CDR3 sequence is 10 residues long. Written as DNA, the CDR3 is TGTGCCAGTAGACAGGGCGTAGCTTTCTTT. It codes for CASRQGVAFF.

Here the CDR3 DNA reads TGTGCCAGCAGCTTACAAGGGATGCAGTACTTC. Translating it yields CASSLQGMQYF. The rearrangement joins TRBV13 to TRBJ2-5, with D unclear. This CDR3 comprises 11 residues. V was pared by 2 bases and J by 11 bases, with 9 bases between. Germline V CDR1 and CDR2: PRHDT, FYEKMQ (reference sequence).

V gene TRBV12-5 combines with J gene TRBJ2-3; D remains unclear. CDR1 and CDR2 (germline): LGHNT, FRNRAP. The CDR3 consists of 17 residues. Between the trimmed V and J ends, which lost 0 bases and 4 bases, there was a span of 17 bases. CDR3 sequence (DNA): TGTGCTAGTGGTTTGGTAATTGACGTTTCAGGCCCAGATACGCAGTATTTT. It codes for CASGLVIDVSGPDTQYF.

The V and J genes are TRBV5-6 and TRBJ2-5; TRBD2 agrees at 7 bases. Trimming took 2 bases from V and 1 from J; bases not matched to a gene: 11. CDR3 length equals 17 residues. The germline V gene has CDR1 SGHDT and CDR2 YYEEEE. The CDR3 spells CASSFRSASGFQETQYF. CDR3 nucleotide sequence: TGTGCCAGCAGCTTTAGGTCGGCTAGCGGATTCCAAGAGACCCAGTACTTC.

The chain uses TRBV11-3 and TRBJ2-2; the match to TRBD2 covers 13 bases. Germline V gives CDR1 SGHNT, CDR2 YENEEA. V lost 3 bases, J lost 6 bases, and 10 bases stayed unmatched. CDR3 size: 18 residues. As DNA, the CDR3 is TGTGCCAGCAGCTTTGGACTAGCGGGAGATTTGGTCCCCGGGGAGCTGTTTTTT. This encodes CASSFGLAGDLVPGELFF.

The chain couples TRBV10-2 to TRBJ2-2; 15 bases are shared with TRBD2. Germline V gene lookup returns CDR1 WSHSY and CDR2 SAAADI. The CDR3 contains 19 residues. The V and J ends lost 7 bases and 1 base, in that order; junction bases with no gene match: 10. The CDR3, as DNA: TGCGCCAGCAAACCAGGGGGACTAGCGGGAGGAAAGAACACCGGGGAGCTGTTTTTT. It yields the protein CASKPGGLAGGKNTGELFF.